The present T cell receptor (beta chain) was sequenced within a study of CD8 T cells in ankylosing spondylitis. Germline values: CDR1 SEHNR, CDR2 FQNEAQ (reference sequence). The CDR3 spans 13 residues. The ends were cut back, 8 bases at V and 3 bases at J, with 13 bases in the middle. The authors made TCR beta libraries by quantitative 5'-RACE with molecular barcodes. TCRdb re-derived calls from the 5' RACE reads in MiXCR, one entry per CDR3 protein. Among under 450,000 distinct CDR3 sequences listed, approximately 22% were seen once. The receptor comes from a male donor with ankylosing spondylitis or in good health (not recorded which). The specimen sequenced was blood, either unsorted or a sorted T cell fraction (not recorded which). This chain uses TRBV7-9 with TRBJ1-2; D is perhaps TRBD1 (6 bases). DNA of the CDR3: TGTGCCAGCGGCTCCGGACAGTACTATGGCTACACCTTC. Encoded protein: CASGSGQYYGYTF.